This T cell receptor beta chain was sequenced for a study of blood T cell repertoires in COVID-19. Study at large: From the United States, Italy and Spain came samples of acute and convalescent COVID-19. The cDNA or gDNA used as material had been derived from T cells, B-cell-depleted T cells, or PBMCs.

As processed by the authors: From reference gene primer amplification, estimates of nucleated cell counts were derived. Profiling relied on immunoSEQ multiplex PCR, and the TCRdb table lists in-frame clones only, not all of them. V, J and clone size are taken as reported in that table, and D and trimming were inferred from the DNA itself. Altogether tens of thousands of clones are present, 60% to 80% being singletons, with the ten largest covering about 17%. CDR1 and CDR2 (germline): ENHRY, SYGVKD. The length of the CDR3 is 13 residues. Trimming took 10 bases from V and 1 from J; bases not matched to a gene: 5.

The sequence was obtained from a man in his 70s with active or convalescent COVID-19. The chain couples TRBV10-3 to TRBJ1-1, with TRBD1 matching 8 bases. Sequenced material: peripheral blood. Written as DNA, the CDR3 is TGTGCCACGTTAGGACAGGGGAACACTGAAGCTTTCTTT. Translating gives CATLGQGNTEAFF.